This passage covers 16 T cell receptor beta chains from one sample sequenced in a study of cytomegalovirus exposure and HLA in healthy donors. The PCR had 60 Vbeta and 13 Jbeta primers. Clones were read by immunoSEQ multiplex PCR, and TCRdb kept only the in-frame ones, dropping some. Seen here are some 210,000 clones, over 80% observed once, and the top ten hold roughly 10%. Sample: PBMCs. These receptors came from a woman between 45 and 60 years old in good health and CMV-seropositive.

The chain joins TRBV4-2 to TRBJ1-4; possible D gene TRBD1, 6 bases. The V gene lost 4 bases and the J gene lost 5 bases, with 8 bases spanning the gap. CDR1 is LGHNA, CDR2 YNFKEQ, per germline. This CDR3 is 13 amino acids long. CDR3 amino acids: CASSPQGNEKLFF. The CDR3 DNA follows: TGTGCCAGCAGCCCTCAGGGGAATGAAAAACTGTTTTTT.

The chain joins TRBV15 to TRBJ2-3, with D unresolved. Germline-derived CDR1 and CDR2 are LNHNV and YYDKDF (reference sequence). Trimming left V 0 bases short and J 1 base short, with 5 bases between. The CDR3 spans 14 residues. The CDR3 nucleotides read TGTGCCACCAGCAGAGAACTTCGCACAGATACGCAGTATTTT. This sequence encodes CATSRELRTDTQYF.

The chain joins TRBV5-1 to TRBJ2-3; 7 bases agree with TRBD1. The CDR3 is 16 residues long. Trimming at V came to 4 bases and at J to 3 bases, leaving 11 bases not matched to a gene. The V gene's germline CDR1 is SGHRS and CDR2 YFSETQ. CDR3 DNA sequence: TGCGCCAGCAGCCGGGGACAGCCCGAGTTGACAGATACGCAGTATTTT. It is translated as CASSRGQPELTDTQYF. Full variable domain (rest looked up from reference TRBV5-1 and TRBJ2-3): KAGVTQTPRYLIKTRGQQVTLSCSPISGHRSVSWYQQTPGQGLQFLFEYFSETQRNKGNFPGRFSGRQFSNSRSEMNVSTLELGDSALYLCASSRGQPELTDTQYFGPGTRLTVL.

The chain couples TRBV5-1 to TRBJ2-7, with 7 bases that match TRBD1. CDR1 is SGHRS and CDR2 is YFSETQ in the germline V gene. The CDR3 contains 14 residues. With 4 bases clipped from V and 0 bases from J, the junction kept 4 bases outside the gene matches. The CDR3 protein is CASSPGQSSYEQYF. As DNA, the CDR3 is TGCGCCAGCAGCCCGGGACAGAGCTCCTACGAGCAGTACTTC.

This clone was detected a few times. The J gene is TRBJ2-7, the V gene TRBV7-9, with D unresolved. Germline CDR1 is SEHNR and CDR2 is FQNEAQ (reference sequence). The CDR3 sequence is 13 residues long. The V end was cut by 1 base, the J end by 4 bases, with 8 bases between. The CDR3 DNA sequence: TGTGCCAGCAGCTTAGACGGCGGTTACGAGCAGTACTTC. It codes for CASSLDGGYEQYF.

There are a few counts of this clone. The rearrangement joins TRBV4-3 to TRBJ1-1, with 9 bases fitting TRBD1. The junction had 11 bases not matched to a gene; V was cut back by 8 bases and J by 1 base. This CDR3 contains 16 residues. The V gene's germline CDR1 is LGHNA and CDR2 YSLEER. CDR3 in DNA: TGCGCCAGCGCGAAGGACAGGGGAACCCGGAACACTGAAGCTTTCTTT. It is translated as CASAKDRGTRNTEAFF.

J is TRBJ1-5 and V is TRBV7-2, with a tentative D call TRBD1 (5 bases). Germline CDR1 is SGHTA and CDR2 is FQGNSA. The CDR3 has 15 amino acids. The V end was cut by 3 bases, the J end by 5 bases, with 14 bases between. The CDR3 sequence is CASSLGPGGHQPQHF. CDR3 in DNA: TGTGCCAGCAGCTTGGGGCCGGGAGGACATCAGCCCCAGCATTTT.

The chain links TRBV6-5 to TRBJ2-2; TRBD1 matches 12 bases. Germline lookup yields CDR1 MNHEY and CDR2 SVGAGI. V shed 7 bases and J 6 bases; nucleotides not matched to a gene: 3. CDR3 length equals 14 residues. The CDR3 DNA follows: TGTGCCAGCACCGGGACAGGGGGCTCCGGGGAGCTGTTTTTT. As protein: CASTGTGGSGELFF.

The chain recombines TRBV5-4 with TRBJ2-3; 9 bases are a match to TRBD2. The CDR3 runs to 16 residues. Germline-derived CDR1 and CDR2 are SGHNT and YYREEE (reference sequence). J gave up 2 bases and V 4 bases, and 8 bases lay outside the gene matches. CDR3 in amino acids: CASSTASGADTDTQYF. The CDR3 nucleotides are TGTGCCAGCAGCACCGCTAGCGGGGCTGACACAGATACGCAGTATTTT.

CDR3 amino acids: CSARGAETQYF. The DNA for the CDR3 is TGCAGTGCTAGGGGAGCGGAGACCCAGTACTTC. The chain joins TRBV20-1 to TRBJ2-5; TRBD2 is a possible D gene (5 bases). CDR3 length: 11 amino acids. The germline V gene encodes CDR1 DFQATT and CDR2 SNEGSKA (reference sequence). The V and J ends lost 3 bases and 5 bases respectively, with 7 bases between them.

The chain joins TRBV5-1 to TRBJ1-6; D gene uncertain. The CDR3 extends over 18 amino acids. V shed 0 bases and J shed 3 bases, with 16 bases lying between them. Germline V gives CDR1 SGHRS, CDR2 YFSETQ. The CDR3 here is CASSLGIGGGLYNSPLHF. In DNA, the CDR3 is TGCGCCAGCAGCTTGGGGATCGGCGGAGGACTCTATAATTCACCCCTCCACTTT.

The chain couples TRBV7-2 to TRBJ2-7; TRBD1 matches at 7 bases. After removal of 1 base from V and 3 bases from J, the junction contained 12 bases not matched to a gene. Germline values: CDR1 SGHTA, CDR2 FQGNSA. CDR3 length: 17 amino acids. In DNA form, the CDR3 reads TGTGCCAGCAGCTTAGAGGTAGCTTTGGGACAGTACTACGAGCAGTACTTC. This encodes CASSLEVALGQYYEQYF.

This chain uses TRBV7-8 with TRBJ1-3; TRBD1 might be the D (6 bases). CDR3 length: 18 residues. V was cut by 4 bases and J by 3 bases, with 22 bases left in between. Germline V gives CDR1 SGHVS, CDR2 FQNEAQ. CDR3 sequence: CASSSVTGRVAYGNTIYF. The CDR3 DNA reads TGTGCCAGCAGCTCTGTTACAGGGAGGGTAGCCTATGGAAACACCATATATTTT.

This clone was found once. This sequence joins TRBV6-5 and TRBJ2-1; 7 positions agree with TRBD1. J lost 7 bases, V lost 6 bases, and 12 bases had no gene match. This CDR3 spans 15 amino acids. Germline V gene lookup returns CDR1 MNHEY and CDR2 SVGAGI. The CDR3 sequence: CASRRVRQGFNEQFF. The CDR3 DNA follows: TGTGCCAGCAGACGAGTCCGACAGGGATTTAATGAGCAGTTCTTC.

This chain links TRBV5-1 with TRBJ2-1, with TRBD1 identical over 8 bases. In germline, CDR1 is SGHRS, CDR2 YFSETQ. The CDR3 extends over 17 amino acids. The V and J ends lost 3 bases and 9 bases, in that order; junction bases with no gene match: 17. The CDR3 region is CASSSRGPGWESGEQFF. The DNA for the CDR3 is TGCGCCAGCAGCTCCAGGGGGCCTGGGTGGGAAAGCGGTGAGCAGTTCTTC.

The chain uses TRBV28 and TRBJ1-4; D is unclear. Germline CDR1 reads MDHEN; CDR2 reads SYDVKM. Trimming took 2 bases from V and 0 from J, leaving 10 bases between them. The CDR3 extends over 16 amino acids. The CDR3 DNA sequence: TGTGCCAGCAGTTTACCCCAGACTGCAACTAATGAAAAACTGTTTTTT. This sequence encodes CASSLPQTATNEKLFF.